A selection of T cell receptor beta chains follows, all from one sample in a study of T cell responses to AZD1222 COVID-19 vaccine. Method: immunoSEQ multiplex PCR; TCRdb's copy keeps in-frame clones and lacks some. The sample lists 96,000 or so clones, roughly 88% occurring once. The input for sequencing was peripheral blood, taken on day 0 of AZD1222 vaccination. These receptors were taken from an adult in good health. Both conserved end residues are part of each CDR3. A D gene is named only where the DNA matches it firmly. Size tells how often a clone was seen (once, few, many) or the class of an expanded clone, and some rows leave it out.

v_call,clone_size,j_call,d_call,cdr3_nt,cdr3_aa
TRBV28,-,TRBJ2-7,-,TGTGCCAGCAGTCCACGGCCCAACGAGCAGTACTTC,CASSPRPNEQYF
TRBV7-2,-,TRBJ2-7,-,TGTGCCAGCAGCTTTCGGGCCTACGAGCAGTACTTC,CASSFRAYEQYF
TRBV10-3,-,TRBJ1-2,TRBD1,TGTGCCATCACCCTGGACAGGGACTATGGCTACACCTTC,CAITLDRDYGYTF
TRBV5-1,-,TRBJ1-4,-,TGCGCCAGCAGCTTGTCCGGGACAACTAATGAAAAACTGTTTTTT,CASSLSGTTNEKLFF
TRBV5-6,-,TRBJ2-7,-,TGTGCCAGCAGCCCCCCGGGACTGATCTACGAGCTGCAGTACTTC,CASSPPGLIYELQYF
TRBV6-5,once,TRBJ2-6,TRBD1,TGTGCCAGCAGTTACTCGGACAGGGCTGGGGCCAACGTCCTGACTTTC,CASSYSDRAGANVLTF
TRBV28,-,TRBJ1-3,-,TGTGCCAGCGGAAGGTCCGGAAACACCATATATTTT,CASGRSGNTIYF
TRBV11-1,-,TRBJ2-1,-,TGTGCCAGCAGCCCCAGGACTTTAAGCTCCTACAATGAGCAGTTCTTC,CASSPRTLSSYNEQFF
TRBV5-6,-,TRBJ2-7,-,TGTGCCAGCACAAAATTAACGGGCGAGCAGTACTTC,CASTKLTGEQYF
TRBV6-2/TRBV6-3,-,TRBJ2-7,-,TGTGCCAGCAGTTACCCGCCGGGACACAGCCCCTACGAGCAGTACTTC,CASSYPPGHSPYEQYF